The T cell receptor beta chain under discussion was sequenced for a study of vaccination effects on CD4 cells after COVID-19. In regard to this clone: Its antigen remains unidentified.

Assay used: immunoSEQ multiplex PCR; TCRdb lists only in-frame clones, some missing. The table shows 15,000 or so clones, with 60% to 80% occurring only once. Antigen-specific CD4+ T cells expanded by the ViraFEST assay with viral peptide pools were then sequenced. Once cultured for 10 days, the cells underwent separation to obtain CD4+ T cells. As their vaccination, participants received two doses of either BNT162b2 or mRNA-1273. The starting material was CD4+ T cells from PBMCs cultured with HCoV-NL63 spike peptides, obtained after COVID-19 vaccination. This sequence originates from a human donor who received a COVID-19 vaccine.

Written as DNA, the CDR3 is TGCAGCGGGGGGTCTAATCCACCACCCCTCCACTTT. This translates into CSGGSNPPPLHF. The chain recombines TRBV29-1 with TRBJ1-6, with D tentatively TRBD1 (5 bases). CDR1 SQVTM and CDR2 ANQGSEA come from the germline V gene. The CDR3 length is 12 residues. Trimming stripped 7 bases from V and 11 bases from J, with 15 bases between.